This T cell receptor beta chain was obtained from a study of blood T cell repertoires in COVID-19. As for the study in general: The United States, Italy and Spain were the sources of the acute and convalescent COVID-19 samples. In each case, the material was cDNA or gDNA derived from T cells, B-cell-depleted T cells, or PBMCs.

Germline assignment: CDR1 WNHNN and CDR2 SYGVQD (reference sequence). Trimming took 3 bases from V and 7 from J; bases not matched to a gene: 5. There are 16 residues in the CDR3. As handled by the study authors: Amplification from reference gene primers served as the basis for estimated nucleated cell counts. Assay: immunoSEQ multiplex PCR; the TCRdb copy retains only in-frame clones and omits some. The V and J calls and clone size were taken over from that table, and D and trimming were inferred from the DNA. The sample contains 150,000 to 180,000 clones, 76% of which appear only once. The clonotype was recovered from a woman aged 80 or older with acute or convalescent COVID-19. The sample comprised peripheral blood. The chain joins TRBV10-1 to TRBJ2-1, with 14 bases identical to TRBD2. CDR3: CASSDLGTSGRNEQFF. DNA of the CDR3: TGCGCCAGCAGTGACCTTGGGACTAGCGGGAGAAATGAGCAGTTCTTC.